This T cell receptor (beta chain) was retrieved from a study of blood T cell repertoires in COVID-19. Study information: The study drew acute and convalescent COVID-19 samples from the United States, Italy and Spain.

Trimming left V 3 bases short and J 5 bases short, with 11 bases between. The CDR3 totals 14 residues. Looked up from germline, CDR1 is SEHNR and CDR2 is FQNEAQ (reference sequence). Measured with immunoSEQ multiplex PCR; TCRdb has only the in-frame clones, and not every one. The sample shows roughly 190,000 clones, 85% to 90% of them seen only once. The specimen was peripheral blood. The chain employs TRBV7-9 and TRBJ2-1; D might be TRBD2 (6 bases). This sequence originates from a woman aged 60-70 years with acute or convalescent COVID-19. The CDR3 coding sequence is TGTGCCAGCAGCTTCGCGGGGTTACACAATGAGCAGTTCTTC. As protein: CASSFAGLHNEQFF.